This TCR beta chain was observed in a study of T cells expressing NK-cell markers. Study-level findings and limits: These clonotypes also led the CD3+CD56-NKG2C+ fraction in a handful of donors.

The cDNA for TCR beta came from 5'RACE template switching with UMIs. TCRdb reprocessed the 5' RACE reads, with one entry per CDR3 protein and no DNA. The ten top clones account for roughly 5.2%, within a sample of a few hundred thousand distinct CDR3 sequences. This CDR3 contains 16 residues. The germline gives CDR1 MNHNS, CDR2 SASEGT. About this clonotype itself: Its cognate antigen is unknown.

Sequenced: blood T cells: a sorted CD56 or NKG2C T cell subset, CD4+ or CD8+ T cells, or bulk PBMC T cells (not recorded which). The sequence derives from a man aged 18-75 years in good health. This sequence joins TRBV6-1 and TRBJ2-6. The CDR3 spells CASTAKEFSGANVLTF.